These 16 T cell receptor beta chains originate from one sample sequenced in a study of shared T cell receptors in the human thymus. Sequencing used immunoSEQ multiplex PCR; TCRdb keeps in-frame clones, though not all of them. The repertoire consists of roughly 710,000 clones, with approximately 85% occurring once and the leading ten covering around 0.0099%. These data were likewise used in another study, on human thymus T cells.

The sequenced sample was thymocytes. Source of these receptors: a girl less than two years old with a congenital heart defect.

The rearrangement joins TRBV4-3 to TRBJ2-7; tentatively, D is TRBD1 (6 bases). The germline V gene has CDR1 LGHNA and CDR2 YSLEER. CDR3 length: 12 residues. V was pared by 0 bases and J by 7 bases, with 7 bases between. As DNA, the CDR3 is TGCGCCAGCAGCCAAGAAGGGACAGAGCAGTACTTC. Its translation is CASSQEGTEQYF.

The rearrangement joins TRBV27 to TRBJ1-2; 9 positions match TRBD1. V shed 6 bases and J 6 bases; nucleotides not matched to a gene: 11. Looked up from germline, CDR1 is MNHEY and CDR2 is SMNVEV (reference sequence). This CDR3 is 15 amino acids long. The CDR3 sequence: CASRYGTGPPDGYTF. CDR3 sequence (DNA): TGTGCCAGCAGATACGGGACAGGGCCACCCGATGGCTACACCTTC.

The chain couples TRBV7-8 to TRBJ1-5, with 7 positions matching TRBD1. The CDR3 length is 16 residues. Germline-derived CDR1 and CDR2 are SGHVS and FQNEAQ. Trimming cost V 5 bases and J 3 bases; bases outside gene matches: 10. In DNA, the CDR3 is TGTGCCAGCAGCCTAGGACAGGCGAGGGTCAATCAGCCCCAGCATTTT. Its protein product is CASSLGQARVNQPQHF.

CDR3 nucleotide sequence: TGTGCCAGCTCACCACCTATCGGGGAAGCTTTCTTT. It specifies CASSPPIGEAFF. This chain uses TRBV18 with TRBJ1-1, with unresolved D. CDR1 is KGHSH and CDR2 is LQKENI in the germline V gene. The V end lost 0 bases, the J end lost 8 bases, and 7 bases lay between the germline ends. The CDR3 contains 12 residues. Based on the CDR3 plus reference TRBV18 and TRBJ1-1, the full variable domain is NAGVMQNPRHLVRRRGQEARLRCSPMKGHSHVYWYRQLPEEGLKFMVYLQKENIIDESGMPKERFSAEFPKEGPSILRIQQVVRGDSAAYFCASSPPIGEAFFGQGTRLTVV.

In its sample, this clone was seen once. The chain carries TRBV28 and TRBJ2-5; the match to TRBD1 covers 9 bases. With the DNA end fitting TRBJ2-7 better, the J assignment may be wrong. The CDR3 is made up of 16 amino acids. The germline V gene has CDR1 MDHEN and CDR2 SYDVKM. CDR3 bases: TGTGCCAGCAGTTTACCAACAGGGGGCAGCTCCTACGAGCAGTACTTC. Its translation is CASSLPTGGSSYEQYF.

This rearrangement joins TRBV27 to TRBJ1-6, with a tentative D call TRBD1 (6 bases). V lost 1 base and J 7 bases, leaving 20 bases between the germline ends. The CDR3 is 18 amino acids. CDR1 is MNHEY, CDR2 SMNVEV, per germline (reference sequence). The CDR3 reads CASSLYKSGGAWNSPLHF. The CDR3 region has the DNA TGTGCCAGCAGTTTATACAAAAGCGGGGGGGCCTGGAATTCACCCCTCCACTTT.

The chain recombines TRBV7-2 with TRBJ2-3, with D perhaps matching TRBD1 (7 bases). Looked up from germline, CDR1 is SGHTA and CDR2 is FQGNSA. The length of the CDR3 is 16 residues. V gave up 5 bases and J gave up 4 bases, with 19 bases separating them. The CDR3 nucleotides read TGTGCCAGCAGCCCCAGGGGGTGGAGGGGGCCAGATACGCAGTATTTT. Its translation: CASSPRGWRGPDTQYF.

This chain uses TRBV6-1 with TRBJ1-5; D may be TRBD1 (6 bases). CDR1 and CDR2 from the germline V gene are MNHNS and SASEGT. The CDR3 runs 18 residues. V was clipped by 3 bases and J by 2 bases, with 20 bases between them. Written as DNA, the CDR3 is TGTGCCAGCAGTGAGGGTAACAGGGATCGTTGTGGCAATCAGCCCCAGCATTTT. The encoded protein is CASSEGNRDRCGNQPQHF.

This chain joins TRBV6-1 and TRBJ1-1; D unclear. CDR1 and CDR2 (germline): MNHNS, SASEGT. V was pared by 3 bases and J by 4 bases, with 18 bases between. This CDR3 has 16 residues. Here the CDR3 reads CASSDDRIPLSTEAFF. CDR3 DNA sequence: TGTGCCAGCAGTGACGATCGTATACCACTTTCCACTGAAGCTTTCTTT.

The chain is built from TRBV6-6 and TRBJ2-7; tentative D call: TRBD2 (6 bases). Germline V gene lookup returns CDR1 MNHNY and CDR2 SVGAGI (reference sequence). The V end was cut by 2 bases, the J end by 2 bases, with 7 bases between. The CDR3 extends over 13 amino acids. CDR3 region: CASSYRETYEQYF. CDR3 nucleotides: TGTGCCAGCAGTTACCGGGAGACCTACGAGCAGTACTTC.

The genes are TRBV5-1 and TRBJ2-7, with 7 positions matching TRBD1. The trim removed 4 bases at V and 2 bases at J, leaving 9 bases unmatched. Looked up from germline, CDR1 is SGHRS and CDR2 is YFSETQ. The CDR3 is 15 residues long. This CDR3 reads CASSLGTDEPYEQYF. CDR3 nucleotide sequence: TGCGCCAGCAGCCTGGGGACAGATGAACCCTACGAGCAGTACTTC.

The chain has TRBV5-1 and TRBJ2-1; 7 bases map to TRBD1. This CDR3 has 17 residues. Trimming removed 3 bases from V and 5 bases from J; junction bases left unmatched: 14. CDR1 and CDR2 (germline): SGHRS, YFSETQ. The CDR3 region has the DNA TGCGCCAGCAGCTCTGACCGCCCAGGGGGAGATCACAATGAGCAGTTCTTC. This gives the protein CASSSDRPGGDHNEQFF.

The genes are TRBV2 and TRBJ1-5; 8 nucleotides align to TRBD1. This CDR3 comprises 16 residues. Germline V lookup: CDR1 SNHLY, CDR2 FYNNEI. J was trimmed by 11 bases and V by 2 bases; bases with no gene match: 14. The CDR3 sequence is CASSEYARGRDLAQHF. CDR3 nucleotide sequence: TGTGCCAGCAGTGAATACGCCAGGGGGCGCGACTTGGCCCAGCATTTT.

The CDR3 region is CASRYLDRERTEAFF. CDR3 nucleotide sequence: TGTGCCAGCAGATACCTCGACAGGGAAAGAACTGAAGCTTTCTTT. V usage is TRBV6-1 and J usage is TRBJ1-1, with TRBD1 matching over 7 bases. CDR1 is MNHNS and CDR2 is SASEGT in the germline V gene. This CDR3 spans 15 amino acids. The V and J ends lost 6 bases and 5 bases, in that order; junction bases with no gene match: 12.

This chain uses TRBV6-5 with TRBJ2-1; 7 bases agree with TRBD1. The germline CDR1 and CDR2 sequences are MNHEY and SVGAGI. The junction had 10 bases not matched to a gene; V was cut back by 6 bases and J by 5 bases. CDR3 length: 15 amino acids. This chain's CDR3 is CASSPPTGWDNEQFF. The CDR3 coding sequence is TGTGCCAGCAGCCCACCGACAGGGTGGGACAATGAGCAGTTCTTC.

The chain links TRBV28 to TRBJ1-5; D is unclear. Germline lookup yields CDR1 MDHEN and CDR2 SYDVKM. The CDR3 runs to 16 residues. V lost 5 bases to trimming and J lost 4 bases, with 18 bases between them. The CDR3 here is CASSRGPTWGNQPQHF. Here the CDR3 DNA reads TGTGCCAGCAGTCGCGGGCCAACCTGGGGTAATCAGCCCCAGCATTTT.